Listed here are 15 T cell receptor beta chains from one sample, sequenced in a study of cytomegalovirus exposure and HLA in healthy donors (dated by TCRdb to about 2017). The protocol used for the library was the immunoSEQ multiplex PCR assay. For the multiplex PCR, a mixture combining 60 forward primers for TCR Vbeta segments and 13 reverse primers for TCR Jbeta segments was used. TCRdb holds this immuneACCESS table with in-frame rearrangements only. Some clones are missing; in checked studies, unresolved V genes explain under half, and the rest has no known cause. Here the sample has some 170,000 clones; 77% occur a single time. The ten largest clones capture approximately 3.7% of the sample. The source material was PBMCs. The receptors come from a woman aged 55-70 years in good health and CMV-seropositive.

The CDR3 DNA follows: TGTGCCAGCAGTTTACCTAGTACAGGGGGGTCCTACGAGCAGTACTTC. Translating it yields CASSLPSTGGSYEQYF. The chain recombines TRBV28 with TRBJ2-7; 8 nucleotides line up with TRBD1. This CDR3 contains 16 residues. V trimming: 2 bases; J trimming: 1 base; junction bases outside the gene matches: 7. Germline lookup yields CDR1 MDHEN and CDR2 SYDVKM.

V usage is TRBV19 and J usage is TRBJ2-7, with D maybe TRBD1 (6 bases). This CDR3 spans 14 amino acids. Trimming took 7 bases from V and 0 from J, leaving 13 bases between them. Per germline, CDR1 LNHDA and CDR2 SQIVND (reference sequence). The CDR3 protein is CASMPGHLSYEQYF. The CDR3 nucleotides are TGTGCCAGTATGCCGGGACACCTCTCCTACGAGCAGTACTTC.

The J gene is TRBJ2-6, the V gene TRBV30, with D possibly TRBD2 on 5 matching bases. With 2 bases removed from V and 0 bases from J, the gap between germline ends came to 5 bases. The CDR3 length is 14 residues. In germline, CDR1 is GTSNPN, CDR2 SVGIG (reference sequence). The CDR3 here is CAWSRDSGANVLTF. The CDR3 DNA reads TGTGCCTGGAGTCGGGACTCTGGGGCCAACGTCCTGACTTTC.

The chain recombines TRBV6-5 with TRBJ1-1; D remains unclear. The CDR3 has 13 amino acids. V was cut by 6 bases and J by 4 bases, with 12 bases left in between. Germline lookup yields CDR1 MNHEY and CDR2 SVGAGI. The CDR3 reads CASRVTGRTEAFF. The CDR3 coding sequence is TGTGCCAGCAGAGTTACTGGTCGCACTGAAGCTTTCTTT.

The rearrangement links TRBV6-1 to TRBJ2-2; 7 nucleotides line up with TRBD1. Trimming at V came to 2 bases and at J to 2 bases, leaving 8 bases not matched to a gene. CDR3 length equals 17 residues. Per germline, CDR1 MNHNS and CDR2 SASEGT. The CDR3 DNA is TGTGCCAGCAGTGAAAAGGGGGCTGGGCCAAACACCGGGGAGCTGTTTTTT. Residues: CASSEKGAGPNTGELFF.

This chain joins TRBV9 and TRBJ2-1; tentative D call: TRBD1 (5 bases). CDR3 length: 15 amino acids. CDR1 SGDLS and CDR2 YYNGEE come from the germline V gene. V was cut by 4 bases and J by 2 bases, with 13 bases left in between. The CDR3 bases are TGTGCCAGCAGCCCTGGACAAGGGGCCTACAATGAGCAGTTCTTC. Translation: CASSPGQGAYNEQFF.

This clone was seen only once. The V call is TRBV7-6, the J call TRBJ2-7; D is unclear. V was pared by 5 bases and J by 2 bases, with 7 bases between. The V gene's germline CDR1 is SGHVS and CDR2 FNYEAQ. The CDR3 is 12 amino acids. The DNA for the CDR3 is TGTGCCAGCAGCAGTGGCCCCTACGAGCAGTACTTC. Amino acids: CASSSGPYEQYF.

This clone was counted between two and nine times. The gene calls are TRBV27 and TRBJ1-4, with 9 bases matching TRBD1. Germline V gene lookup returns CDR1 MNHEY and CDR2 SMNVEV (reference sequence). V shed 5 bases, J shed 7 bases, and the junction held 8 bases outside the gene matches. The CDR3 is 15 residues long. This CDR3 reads CASSPLRDRVEKLFF. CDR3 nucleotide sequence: TGTGCCAGCAGTCCCCTCCGGGACAGGGTTGAAAAACTGTTTTTT.

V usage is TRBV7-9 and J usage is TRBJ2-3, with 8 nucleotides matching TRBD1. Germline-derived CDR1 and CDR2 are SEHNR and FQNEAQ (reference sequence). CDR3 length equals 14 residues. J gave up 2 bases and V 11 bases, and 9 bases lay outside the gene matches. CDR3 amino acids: CAGKQGDPTDTQYF. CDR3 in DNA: TGTGCCGGAAAACAGGGGGACCCCACAGATACGCAGTATTTT. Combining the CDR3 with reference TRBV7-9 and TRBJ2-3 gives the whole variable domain DTGVSQNPRHKITKRGQNVTFRCDPISEHNRLYWYRQTLGQGPEFLTYFQNEAQLEKSRLLSDRFSAERPKGSFSTLEIQRTEQGDSAMYLCAGKQGDPTDTQYFGPGTRLTVL.

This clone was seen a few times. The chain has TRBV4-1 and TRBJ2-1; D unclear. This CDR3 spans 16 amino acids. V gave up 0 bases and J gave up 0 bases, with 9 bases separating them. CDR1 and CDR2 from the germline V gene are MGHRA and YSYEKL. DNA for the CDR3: TGCGCCAGCAGCCAAGATTTCGCGAGCTCCTACAATGAGCAGTTCTTC. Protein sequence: CASSQDFASSYNEQFF.

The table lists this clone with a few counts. The CDR3 region has the DNA TGTGCCAGCAGCTCGACAGGGTCCGGAAACACCATATATTTT. Protein: CASSSTGSGNTIYF. This rearrangement joins TRBV7-3 to TRBJ1-3, with 7 positions matching TRBD1. The CDR3 sequence is 14 residues long. V shed 4 bases, J shed 4 bases, and the junction held 4 bases outside the gene matches. Per germline, CDR1 SGHTA and CDR2 FQGTGA.

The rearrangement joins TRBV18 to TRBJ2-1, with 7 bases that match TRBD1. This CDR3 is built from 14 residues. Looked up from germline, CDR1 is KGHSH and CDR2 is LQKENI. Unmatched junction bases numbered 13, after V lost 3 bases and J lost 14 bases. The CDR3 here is CASSPFLGQKREFF. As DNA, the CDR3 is TGTGCCAGCTCACCGTTCCTGGGACAGAAGAGGGAGTTCTTC.

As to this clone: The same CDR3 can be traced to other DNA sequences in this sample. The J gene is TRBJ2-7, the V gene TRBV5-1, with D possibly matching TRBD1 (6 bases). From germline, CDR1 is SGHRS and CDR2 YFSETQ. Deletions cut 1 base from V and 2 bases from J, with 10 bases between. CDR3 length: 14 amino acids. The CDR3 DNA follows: TGCGCCAGCAGCTTGTGGGCAGGGGCCTACGAGCAGTACTTC. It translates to CASSLWAGAYEQYF.

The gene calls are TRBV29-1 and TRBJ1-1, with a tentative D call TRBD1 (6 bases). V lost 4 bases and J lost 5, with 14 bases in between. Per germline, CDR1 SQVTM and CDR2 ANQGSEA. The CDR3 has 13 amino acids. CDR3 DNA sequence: TGCAGCGTTGTAGACAGGTGGGAGACTGAAGCTTTCTTT. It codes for CSVVDRWETEAFF.

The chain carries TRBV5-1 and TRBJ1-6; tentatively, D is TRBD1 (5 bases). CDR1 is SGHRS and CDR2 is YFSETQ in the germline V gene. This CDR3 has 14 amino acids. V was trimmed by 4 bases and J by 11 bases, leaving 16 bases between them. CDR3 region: CASSLGPEGAPLHF. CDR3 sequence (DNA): TGCGCCAGCAGCCTGGGACCCGAGGGAGCACCCCTCCACTTT.